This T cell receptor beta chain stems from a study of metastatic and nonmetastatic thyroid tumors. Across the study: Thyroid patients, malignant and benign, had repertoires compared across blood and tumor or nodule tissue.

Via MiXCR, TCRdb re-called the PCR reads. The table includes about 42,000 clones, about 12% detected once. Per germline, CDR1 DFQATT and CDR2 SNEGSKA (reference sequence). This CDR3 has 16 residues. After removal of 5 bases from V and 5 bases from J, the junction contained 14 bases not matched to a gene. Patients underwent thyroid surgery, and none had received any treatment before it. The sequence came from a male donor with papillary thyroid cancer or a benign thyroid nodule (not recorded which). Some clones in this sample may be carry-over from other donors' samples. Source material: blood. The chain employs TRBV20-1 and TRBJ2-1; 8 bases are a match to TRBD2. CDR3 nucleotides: TGCAGTGCTTCAATCTTACGGGGGGGCCTCGACAATGAGCAGTTCTTC. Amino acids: CSASILRGGLDNEQFF.